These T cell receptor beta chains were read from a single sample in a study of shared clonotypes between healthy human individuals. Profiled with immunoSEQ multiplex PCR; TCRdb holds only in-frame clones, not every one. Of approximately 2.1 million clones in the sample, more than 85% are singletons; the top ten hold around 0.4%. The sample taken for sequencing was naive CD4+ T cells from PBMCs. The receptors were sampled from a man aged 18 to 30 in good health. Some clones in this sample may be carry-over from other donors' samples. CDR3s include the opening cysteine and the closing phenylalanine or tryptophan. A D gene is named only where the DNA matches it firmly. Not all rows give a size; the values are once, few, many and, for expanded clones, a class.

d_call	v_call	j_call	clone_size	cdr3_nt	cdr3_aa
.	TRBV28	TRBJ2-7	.	TGTGCCATTGCCTCCTCCTACGAGCAGTACTTC	CAIASSYEQYF
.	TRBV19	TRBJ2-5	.	TGTGCCAGTAGCCCCCGACAGGGACTACAAGAGACCCAGTACTTC	CASSPRQGLQETQYF
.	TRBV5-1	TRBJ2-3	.	TGCGCCAGCAGCCCGGGTGCGACTAGCACAGATACGCAGTATTTT	CASSPGATSTDTQYF
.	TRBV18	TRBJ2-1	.	TGTGCCAGCTCGCTAAATGTGGGCAATGAGCAGTTCTTC	CASSLNVGNEQFF
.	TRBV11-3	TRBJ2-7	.	TGTGCCAGCAGCTTACGTACAGGGAGATCCTACGAGCAGTACTTC	CASSLRTGRSYEQYF
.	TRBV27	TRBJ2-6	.	TGTGCCAGCAGTCCCCAGCCATCTCGGGCCAACGTCCTGACTTTC	CASSPQPSRANVLTF
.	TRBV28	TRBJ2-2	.	TGTGCCAGCCTTTCCAGCACCGGGGAGCTGTTTTTT	CASLSSTGELFF
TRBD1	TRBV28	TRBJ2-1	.	TGTGCCAGCAGTACCCCCGGGACAGCGTCTCGGCAGTTCTTC	CASSTPGTASRQFF
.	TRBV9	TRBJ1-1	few	TGTGCCAGCAGCGTAGTAGGGGAAAGTAGAGCTTTCTTT	CASSVVGESRAFF
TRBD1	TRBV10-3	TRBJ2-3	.	TGTGCCATCAGTGATGACAGGGCTGGGCCAGATACGCAGTATTTT	CAISDDRAGPDTQYF
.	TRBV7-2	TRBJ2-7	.	TGTGCCAGCAGGGGAGACAGACCGAACTACGAGCAGTACTTC	CASRGDRPNYEQYF
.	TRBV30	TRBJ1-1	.	TGTGCCTGGAGTTTGGGCCCGAACACTGAAGCTTTCTTT	CAWSLGPNTEAFF
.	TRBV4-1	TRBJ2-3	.	TGCGCCAGCAGCCAAGGTGTCATCCAAGGGCTTCAAGATACGCAGTATTTT	CASSQGVIQGLQDTQYF
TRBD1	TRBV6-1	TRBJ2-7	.	TGTGCCAGCTCGACAGGGGGCTTTTCCGAGCAGTACTTC	CASSTGGFSEQYF
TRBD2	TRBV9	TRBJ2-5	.	TGTGCCAGCAGCACAGGACTAGCGGAGTACCAAGAGACCCAGTACTTC	CASSTGLAEYQETQYF
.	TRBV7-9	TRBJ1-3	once	TGTGCCAGCAGCTTTGCTGGAAACACCATATATTTT	CASSFAGNTIYF
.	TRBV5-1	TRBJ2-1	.	TGCGCCAGCAGCGGTAGCGGCTCCTACAATGAGCAGTTCTTC	CASSGSGSYNEQFF
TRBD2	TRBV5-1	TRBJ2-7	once	TGCGCCAGCAGCTTGTCCCCCCTCTTAGCGGGAGAGAGCTCCTACGAGCAGTACTTC	CASSLSPLLAGESSYEQYF
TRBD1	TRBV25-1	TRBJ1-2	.	TGTGCCAGCACCCGACAGGGATACTATGGCTACACCTTC	CASTRQGYYGYTF
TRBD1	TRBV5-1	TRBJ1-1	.	TGCGCCAGCAGCGGAGACAGGGGAAACACTGAAGCTTTCTTT	CASSGDRGNTEAFF
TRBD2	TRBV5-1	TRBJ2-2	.	TGCGCCAGCAGCCGGGGACTAGCGGGAGGGCCGAAGGAGCTGTTTTTT	CASSRGLAGGPKELFF
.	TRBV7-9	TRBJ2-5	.	TGTGCCAGCAGCTCCCTTGGGGGAGAGACCCAGTACTTC	CASSSLGGETQYF
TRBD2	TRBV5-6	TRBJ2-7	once	TGTGCCAGCAGCTTGCCCAGACTAGCGGGAGGGCCGTACGAGCAGTACTTC	CASSLPRLAGGPYEQYF
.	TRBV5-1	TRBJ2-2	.	TGCGCCAGCAGCTCGGGAGACCCCGCCGGGGAGCTGTTTTTT	CASSSGDPAGELFF
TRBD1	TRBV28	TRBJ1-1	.	TGTGCCAGCCATAATACAGGGGGGGGAGCTTTCTTT	CASHNTGGGAFF
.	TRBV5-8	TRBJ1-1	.	TGTGCCAGCAACACTGAAGCTTTCTTT	CASNTEAFF
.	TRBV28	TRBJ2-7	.	TGTGCCAGCAGTGGTGACAGCTACGAGCAGTACTTC	CASSGDSYEQYF
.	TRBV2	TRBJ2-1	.	TGTGCCAGCAGTGGGGATAACACCTACAATGAGCAGTTCTTC	CASSGDNTYNEQFF
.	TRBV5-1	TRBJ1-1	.	TGCGCCAGCAGGGCTAGGGGGACGAACACTGAAGCTTTCTTT	CASRARGTNTEAFF
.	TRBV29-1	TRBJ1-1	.	TGCAGCGTCTCGGGGGCCCTCATCCTTGAAGCTTTCTTT	CSVSGALILEAFF
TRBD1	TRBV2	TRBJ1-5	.	TGTGCCAGCAGTTCACAGGGGCCGAGCAATCAGCCCCAGCATTTT	CASSSQGPSNQPQHF
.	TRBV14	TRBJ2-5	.	TGTGCCAGCAGCCAAGTGGTGGCGTGGGAAGAGACCCAGTACTTC	CASSQVVAWEETQYF
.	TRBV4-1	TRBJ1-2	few	TGCGCCAGCAGCCAAGATCCATTAGGCGCTAACTATGGCTACACCTTC	CASSQDPLGANYGYTF
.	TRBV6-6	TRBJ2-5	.	TGTGCCAGCAGTTACCCCGGACGGCCGGAGACCCAGTACTTC	CASSYPGRPETQYF
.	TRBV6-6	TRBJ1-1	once	TGTGCCAGCAGAAATATTCTAGGAGGGGTCCCTGAAGCTTTCTTT	CASRNILGGVPEAFF
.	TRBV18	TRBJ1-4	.	TGTGCCAGCTCACCACCAGGGGATTATGAAAAACTGTTTTTT	CASSPPGDYEKLFF
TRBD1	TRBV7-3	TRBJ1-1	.	TGTGCCAGCAGCTTCACAGGGGTGGGCACTGAAGCTTTCTTT	CASSFTGVGTEAFF
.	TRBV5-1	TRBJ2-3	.	TGCGCCAGCAGCTTGGTTGGGGGCGCAGACGCAGATACGCAGTATTTT	CASSLVGGADADTQYF
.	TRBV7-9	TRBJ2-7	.	TGTGCCAGCAGCTTAGGTGGGATGAGCGAGCAGTACTTC	CASSLGGMSEQYF
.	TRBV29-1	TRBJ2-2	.	TGCAGCGTAGGACGAGGGGGAGTCTCGGACACCGGGGAGCTGTTTTTT	CSVGRGGVSDTGELFF
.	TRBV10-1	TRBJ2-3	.	TGCGCCAGCAGTGAGTCGACTAGGGTTACGCAGTATTTT	CASSESTRVTQYF
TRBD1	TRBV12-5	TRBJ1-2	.	TGTGCTAGTGGTACGGGACAGGGAGGCTACACCTTC	CASGTGQGGYTF
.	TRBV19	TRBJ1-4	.	TGTGCCAGTAGAAGGGCGGACGTTAATGAAAAACTGTTTTTT	CASRRADVNEKLFF
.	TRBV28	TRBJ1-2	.	TGTGCCAGCAGTAAGGGCTATGGCTACACCTTC	CASSKGYGYTF
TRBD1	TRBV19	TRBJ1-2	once	TGTGCCAGTAGTCCTCTCACGACAGGGGGCTACTATGGCTACACCTTC	CASSPLTTGGYYGYTF
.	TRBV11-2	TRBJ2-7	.	TGTGCCAGCAGCTCTTCGGACGTGGGCCACGAGCAGTACTTC	CASSSSDVGHEQYF
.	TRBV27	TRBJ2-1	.	TGTGCCAGCCTTCGCGGCGATGAGCAGTTCTTC	CASLRGDEQFF
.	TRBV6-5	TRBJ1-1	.	TGTGCCAGCAGTTGGGAGGGGGAGACACAAGCTTTCTTT	CASSWEGETQAFF
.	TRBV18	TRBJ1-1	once	TGTGCCAGCTCACCCCGAGAAAACACTGAAGCTTTCTTT	CASSPRENTEAFF
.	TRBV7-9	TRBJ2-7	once	TGTGCCAGCAGCTTATATTCTACGTCCTACGAGCAGTACTTC	CASSLYSTSYEQYF
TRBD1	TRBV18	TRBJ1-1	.	TGTGCCAGCTCACTATACACCGGGACAGGGGGGTGGGACACTGAAGCTTTCTTT	CASSLYTGTGGWDTEAFF
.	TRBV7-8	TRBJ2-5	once	TGTGCCAGCAGCTTAGCGGGCCGCTCGGGGGAGACCCAGTACTTC	CASSLAGRSGETQYF
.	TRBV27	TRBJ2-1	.	TGTGCCAGCAGTCTCTCGTGGACTCCAAACAATGAGCAGTTCTTC	CASSLSWTPNNEQFF
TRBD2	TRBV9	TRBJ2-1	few	TGTGCCAGCAGCGTGGGGACTAGGCTCTATGAGCAGTTCTTC	CASSVGTRLYEQFF
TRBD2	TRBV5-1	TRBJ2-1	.	TGCGCCAGCAGCGTACTAGCGGCGGGCTCCTACAATGAGCAGTTCTTC	CASSVLAAGSYNEQFF